The next 4 T cell receptor beta chains were all read from a single sample in a study of human T cells and chemical hapten exposure. Time point described: pre-sensitization, week 0. As to treatment: therapeutic diphenylcyclopropenone sensitization with weekly scalp DPC. TCRdb processed the RACE reads anew with MiXCR; each CDR3 protein has one entry. Here the sample spans over 85,000 distinct CDR3 sequences, about a tenth being singletons. Specimen: whole blood, collected in connection with sensitization to the hapten diphenylcyclopropenone (DPC). The source of these receptors is a woman aged 60-75 years with alopecia areata. Some clones in this sample may be carry-over from other donors' samples.

In its sample, this clonotype was seen many times. The V and J genes are TRBV7-9 and TRBJ1-2; no clear D. Germline CDR1 reads SEHNR; CDR2 reads FQNEAQ (reference sequence). V lost 1 base, J lost 10 bases, and 10 bases lay in between. This CDR3 comprises 12 residues. In DNA, the CDR3 is TGTGCCAGCAGCTTAGGCGAGAGGGACTACACCTTC. Amino acids: CASSLGERDYTF.

V gene TRBV4-1 combines with J gene TRBJ2-2; weak D call: TRBD1 (6 bases). Trimming left V 3 bases short and J 0 bases short, with 8 bases between. The CDR3 spans 15 residues. The germline V gene has CDR1 MGHRA and CDR2 YSYEKL. The CDR3 protein is CASSQGTTNTGELFF. CDR3 coding DNA: TGCGCCAGCAGCCAGGGGACAACGAACACCGGGGAGCTGTTTTTT.

This clonotype was counted many times. This chain joins TRBV5-1 and TRBJ2-1; weak D call: TRBD2 (7 bases). Trimming pared 3 bases from V and 6 bases from J, leaving 13 bases between. The CDR3 runs to 14 residues. CDR1 and CDR2 from the germline V gene are SGHRS and YFSETQ. CDR3 DNA: TGCGCCAGCAGCTGGGGGGGCTGGGCCAATGAGCAGTTCTTC. This codes for CASSWGGWANEQFF.

Many counts were recorded for this clonotype. This rearrangement joins TRBV12-3 or TRBV12-4 to TRBJ2-1; 7 positions agree with TRBD2. V was clipped by 7 bases and J by 3 bases; unmatched bases: 6. This CDR3 has 14 amino acids. The CDR3 DNA follows: TGTGCCAGCACCCCTGGGGGGGTCTACAATGAGCAGTTCTTC. Translated, it gives CASTPGGVYNEQFF.